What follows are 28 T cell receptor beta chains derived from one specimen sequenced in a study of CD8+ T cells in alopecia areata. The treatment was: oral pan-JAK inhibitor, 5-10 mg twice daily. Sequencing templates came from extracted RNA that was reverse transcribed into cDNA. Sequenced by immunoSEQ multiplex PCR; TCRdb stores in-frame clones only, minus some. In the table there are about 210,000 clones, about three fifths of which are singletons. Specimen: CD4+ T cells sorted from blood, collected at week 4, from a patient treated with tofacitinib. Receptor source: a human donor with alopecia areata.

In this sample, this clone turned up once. CDR3 residues: CASSPGLRVTEAFF. The CDR3 DNA reads as TGTGCCAGCAGCCCCGGACTCAGGGTCACTGAAGCTTTCTTT. The V and J genes are TRBV7-2 and TRBJ1-1, with D possibly TRBD1 on 5 matching bases. The germline V gene has CDR1 SGHTA and CDR2 FQGNSA. The CDR3 extends over 14 amino acids. Trimming removed 5 bases from V and 4 bases from J, with 14 bases in between.

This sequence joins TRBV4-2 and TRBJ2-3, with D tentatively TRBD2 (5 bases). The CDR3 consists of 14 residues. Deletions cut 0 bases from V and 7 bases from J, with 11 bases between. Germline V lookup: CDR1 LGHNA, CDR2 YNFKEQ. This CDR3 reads CASSQDPPGNTQYF. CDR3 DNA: TGTGCCAGCAGCCAAGATCCGCCGGGAAATACGCAGTATTTT.

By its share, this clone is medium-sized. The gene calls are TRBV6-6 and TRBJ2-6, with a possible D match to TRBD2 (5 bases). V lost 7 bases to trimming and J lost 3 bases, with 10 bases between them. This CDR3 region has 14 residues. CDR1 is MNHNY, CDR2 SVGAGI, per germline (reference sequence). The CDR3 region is CASTSRGGANVLTF. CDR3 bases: TGTGCCAGCACCTCCCGGGGTGGGGCCAACGTCCTGACTTTC.

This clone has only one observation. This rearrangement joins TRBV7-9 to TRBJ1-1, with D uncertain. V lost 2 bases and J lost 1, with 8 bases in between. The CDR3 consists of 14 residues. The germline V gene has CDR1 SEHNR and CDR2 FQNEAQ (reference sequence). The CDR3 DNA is TGTGCCAGCAGCTTACAGATAGAGAACACTGAAGCTTTCTTT. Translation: CASSLQIENTEAFF.

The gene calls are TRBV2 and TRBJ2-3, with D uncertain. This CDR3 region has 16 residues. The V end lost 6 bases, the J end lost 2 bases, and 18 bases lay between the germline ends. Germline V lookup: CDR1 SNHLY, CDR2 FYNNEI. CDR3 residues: CASSLAAGLPTDTQYF. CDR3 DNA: TGTGCCAGCAGCTTAGCCGCCGGGCTACCCACAGATACGCAGTATTTT.

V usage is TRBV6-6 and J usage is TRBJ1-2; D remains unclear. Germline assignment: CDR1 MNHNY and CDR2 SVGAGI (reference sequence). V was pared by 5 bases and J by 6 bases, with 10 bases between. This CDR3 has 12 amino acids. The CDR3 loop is CASSPKANGYTF. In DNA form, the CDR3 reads TGTGCCAGCAGTCCGAAGGCAAATGGCTACACCTTC.

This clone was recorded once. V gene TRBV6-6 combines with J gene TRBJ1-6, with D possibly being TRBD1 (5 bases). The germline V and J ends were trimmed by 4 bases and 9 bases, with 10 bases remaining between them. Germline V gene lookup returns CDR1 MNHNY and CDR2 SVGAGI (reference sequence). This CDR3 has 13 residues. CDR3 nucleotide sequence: TGTGCCAGCAGTTCGGACACGGCTTCACCCCTCCACTTT. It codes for CASSSDTASPLHF.

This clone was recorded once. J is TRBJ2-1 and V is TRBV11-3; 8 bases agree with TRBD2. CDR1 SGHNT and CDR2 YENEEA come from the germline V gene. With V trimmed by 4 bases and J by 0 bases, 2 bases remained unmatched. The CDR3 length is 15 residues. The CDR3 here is CASSSTSGSYNEQFF. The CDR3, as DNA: TGTGCCAGCAGCTCCACTAGCGGCTCCTACAATGAGCAGTTCTTC.

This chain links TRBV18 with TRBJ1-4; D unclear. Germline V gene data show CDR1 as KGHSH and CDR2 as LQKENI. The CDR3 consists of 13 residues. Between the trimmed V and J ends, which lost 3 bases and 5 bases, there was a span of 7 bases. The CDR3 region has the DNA TGTGCCAGCTCACCGCGCGTGAATGAAAAACTGTTTTTT. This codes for CASSPRVNEKLFF.

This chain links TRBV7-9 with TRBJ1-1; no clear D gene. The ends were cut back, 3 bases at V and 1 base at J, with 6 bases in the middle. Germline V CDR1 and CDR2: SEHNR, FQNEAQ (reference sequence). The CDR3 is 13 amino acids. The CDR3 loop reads CASSFGKNTEAFF. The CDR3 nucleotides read TGTGCCAGCAGCTTCGGGAAGAACACTGAAGCTTTCTTT.

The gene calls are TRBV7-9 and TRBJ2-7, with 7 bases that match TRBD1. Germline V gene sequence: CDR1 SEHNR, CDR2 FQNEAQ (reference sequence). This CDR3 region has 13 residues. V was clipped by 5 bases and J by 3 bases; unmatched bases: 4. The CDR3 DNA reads TGTGCCAGCAGCCCATCAGGGGGCTACGAGCAGTACTTC. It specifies CASSPSGGYEQYF. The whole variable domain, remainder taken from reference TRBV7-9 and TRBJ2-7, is DTGVSQNPRHKITKRGQNVTFRCDPISEHNRLYWYRQTLGQGPEFLTYFQNEAQLEKSRLLSDRFSAERPKGSFSTLEIQRTEQGDSAMYLCASSPSGGYEQYFGPGTRLTVT.

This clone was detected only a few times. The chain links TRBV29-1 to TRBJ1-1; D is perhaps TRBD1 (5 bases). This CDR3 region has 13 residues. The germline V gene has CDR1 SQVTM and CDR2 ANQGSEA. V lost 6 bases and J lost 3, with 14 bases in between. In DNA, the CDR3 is TGCAGCGTCAAACGTGGGGCGGACACTGAAGCTTTCTTT. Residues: CSVKRGADTEAFF.

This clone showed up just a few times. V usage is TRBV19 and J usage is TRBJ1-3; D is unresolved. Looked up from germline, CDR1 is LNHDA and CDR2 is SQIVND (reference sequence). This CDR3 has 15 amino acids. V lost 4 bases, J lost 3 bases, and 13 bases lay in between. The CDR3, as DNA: TGTGCCAGTAGTACGCGGGGAGGTGTTGGAAACACCATATATTTT. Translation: CASSTRGGVGNTIYF.

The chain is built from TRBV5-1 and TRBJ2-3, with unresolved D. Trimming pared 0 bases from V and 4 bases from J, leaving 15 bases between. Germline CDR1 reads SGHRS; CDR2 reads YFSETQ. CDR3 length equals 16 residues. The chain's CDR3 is CASSLGSSHGADTQYF. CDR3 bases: TGCGCCAGCAGCTTGGGGTCCTCTCACGGCGCAGATACGCAGTATTTT.

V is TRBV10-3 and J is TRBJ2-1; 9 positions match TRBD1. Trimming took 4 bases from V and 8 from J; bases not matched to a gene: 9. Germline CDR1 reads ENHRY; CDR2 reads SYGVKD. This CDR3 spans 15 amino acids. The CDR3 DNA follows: TGTGCCATCAGTGTGGGGACAGGGACGTCCGATGAGCAGTTCTTC. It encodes CAISVGTGTSDEQFF.

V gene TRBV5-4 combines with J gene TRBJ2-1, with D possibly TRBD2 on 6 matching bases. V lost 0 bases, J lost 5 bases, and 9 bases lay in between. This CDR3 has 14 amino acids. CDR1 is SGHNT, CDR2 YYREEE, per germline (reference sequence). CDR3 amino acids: CASSLAGGNNEQFF. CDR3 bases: TGTGCCAGCAGCTTGGCCGGGGGAAACAATGAGCAGTTCTTC.

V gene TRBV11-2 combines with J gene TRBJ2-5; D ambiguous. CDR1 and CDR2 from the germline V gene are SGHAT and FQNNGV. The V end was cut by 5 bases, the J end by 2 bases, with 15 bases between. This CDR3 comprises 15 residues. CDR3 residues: CASSPYNTLQETQYF. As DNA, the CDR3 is TGTGCCAGCAGCCCTTATAATACCCTACAAGAGACCCAGTACTTC.

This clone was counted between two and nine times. CDR3 loop: CASTHYNEQFF. In nucleotides, the CDR3 is TGTGCCAGCACCCACTACAATGAGCAGTTCTTC. The rearrangement links TRBV6-5 to TRBJ2-1; D gene uncertain. V was pared by 7 bases and J by 3 bases, with 4 bases between. The CDR3 consists of 11 residues. The germline CDR1 and CDR2 sequences are MNHEY and SVGAGI.

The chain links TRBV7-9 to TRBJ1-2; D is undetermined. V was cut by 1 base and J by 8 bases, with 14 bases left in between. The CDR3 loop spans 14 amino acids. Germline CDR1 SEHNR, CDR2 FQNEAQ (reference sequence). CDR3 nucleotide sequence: TGTGCCAGCAGCTTAGATCTCCTCCCCCGGGGCTACACCTTC. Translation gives CASSLDLLPRGYTF.

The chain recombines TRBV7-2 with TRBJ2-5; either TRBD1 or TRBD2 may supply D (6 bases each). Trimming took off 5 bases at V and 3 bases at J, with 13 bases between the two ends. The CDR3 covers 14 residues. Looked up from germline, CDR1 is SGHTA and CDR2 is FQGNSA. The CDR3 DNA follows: TGTGCCAGCAGCCCCCCCGGGGGCGAAGAGACCCAGTACTTC. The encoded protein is CASSPPGGEETQYF.

The CDR3 loop reads CASSPSGQGYNSPLHF. CDR3 coding DNA: TGTGCCAGCAGCCCGAGTGGACAGGGGTATAATTCACCCCTCCACTTT. V gene TRBV11-2 combines with J gene TRBJ1-6; 9 bases line up with TRBD1. Germline V gene lookup returns CDR1 SGHAT and CDR2 FQNNGV. The CDR3 is made up of 16 amino acids. Germline trimming cut 5 bases from V and 4 bases from J; bases unmatched to any gene: 6. The complete variable domain, with remaining parts taken from reference TRBV11-2 and TRBJ1-6, reads EAGVAQSPRYKIIEKRQSVAFWCNPISGHATLYWYQQILGQGPKLLIQFQNNGVVDDSQLPKDRFSAERLKGVDSTLKIQPAKLEDSAVYLCASSPSGQGYNSPLHFGNGTRLTVT.

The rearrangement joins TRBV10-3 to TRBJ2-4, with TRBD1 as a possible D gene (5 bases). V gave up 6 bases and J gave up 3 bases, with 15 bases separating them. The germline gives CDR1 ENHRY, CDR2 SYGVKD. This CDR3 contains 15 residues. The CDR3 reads CAISQGATVKNIQYF. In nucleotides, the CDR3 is TGTGCCATCAGCCAGGGTGCTACGGTCAAAAACATTCAGTACTTC.

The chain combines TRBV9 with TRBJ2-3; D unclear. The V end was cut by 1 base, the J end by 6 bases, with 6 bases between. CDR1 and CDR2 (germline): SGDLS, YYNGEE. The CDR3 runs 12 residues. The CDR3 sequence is CASSVMGDTQYF. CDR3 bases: TGTGCCAGCAGCGTAATGGGGGATACGCAGTATTTT.

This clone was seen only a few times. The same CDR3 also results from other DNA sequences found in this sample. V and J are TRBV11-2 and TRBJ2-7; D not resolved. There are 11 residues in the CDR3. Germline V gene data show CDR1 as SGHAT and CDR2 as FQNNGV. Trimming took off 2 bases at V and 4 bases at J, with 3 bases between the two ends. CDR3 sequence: CASSLRYEQYF. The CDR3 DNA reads TGTGCCAGCAGCTTAAGATACGAGCAGTACTTC.

The chain's CDR3 is CASSPRGSGGLYEQYF. DNA of the CDR3: TGTGCCAGCTCACCCCGTGGTAGCGGGGGGTTATACGAGCAGTACTTC. The rearrangement uses TRBV18 and TRBJ2-7; 10 positions agree with TRBD2. From germline, CDR1 is KGHSH and CDR2 LQKENI. The CDR3 runs 16 residues. The V gene end was trimmed by 3 bases and the J gene end by 4 bases; junction bases not matched to a gene: 9.

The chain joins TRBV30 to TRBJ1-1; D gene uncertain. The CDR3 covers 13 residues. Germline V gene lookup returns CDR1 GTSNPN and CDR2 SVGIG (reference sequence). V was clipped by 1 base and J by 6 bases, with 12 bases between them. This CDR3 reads CAWSALFWAEAFF. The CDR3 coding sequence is TGTGCCTGGAGTGCCCTCTTTTGGGCTGAAGCTTTCTTT. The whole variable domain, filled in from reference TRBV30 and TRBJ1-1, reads SQTIHQWPATLVQPVGSPLSLECTVEGTSNPNLYWYRQAAGRGLQLLFYSVGIGQISSEVPQNLSASRPQDRQFILSSKKLLLSDSGFYLCAWSALFWAEAFFGQGTRLTVV.

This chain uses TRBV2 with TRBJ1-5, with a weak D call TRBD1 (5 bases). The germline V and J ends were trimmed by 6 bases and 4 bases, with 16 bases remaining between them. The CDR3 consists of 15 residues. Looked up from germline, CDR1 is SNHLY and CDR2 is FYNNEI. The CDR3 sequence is CASSEGMEGNQPQHF. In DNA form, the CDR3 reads TGTGCCAGCAGCGAGGGCATGGAGGGGAATCAGCCCCAGCATTTT.

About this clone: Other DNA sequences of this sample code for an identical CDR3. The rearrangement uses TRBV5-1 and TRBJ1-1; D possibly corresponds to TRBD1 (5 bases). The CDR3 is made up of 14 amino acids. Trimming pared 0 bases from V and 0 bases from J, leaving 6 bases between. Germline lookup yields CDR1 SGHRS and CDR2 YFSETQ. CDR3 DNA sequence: TGCGCCAGCAGCTTGGAGGGGATGAACACTGAAGCTTTCTTT. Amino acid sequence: CASSLEGMNTEAFF.